This entry lists 12 T cell receptor beta chains sequenced from one sample in a study of blood T cell repertoires in COVID-19. Clones were sequenced by immunoSEQ multiplex PCR, and TCRdb holds only the in-frame ones, with some missing. This repertoire shows tens of thousands of clones, around 87% found once; its top ten account for about 8%. The specimen was peripheral blood. These receptor sequences come from a man older than 75 with active or convalescent COVID-19.

The genes are TRBV28 and TRBJ2-7, with 7 bases matching TRBD1. Germline V lookup: CDR1 MDHEN, CDR2 SYDVKM. V was pared by 4 bases and J by 2 bases, with 2 bases of the junction left unmatched. The CDR3 covers 13 residues. The DNA for the CDR3 is TGTGCCAGCAGTTGGACAGGAGCCTACGAGCAGTACGTC. Protein: CASSWTGAYEQYV.

The V call is TRBV9, the J call TRBJ2-3; TRBD2 is a possible D gene (5 bases). The CDR3 runs to 12 residues. From germline, CDR1 is SGDLS and CDR2 YYNGEE. Trimming left V 5 bases short and J 3 bases short, with 7 bases between. CDR3 amino acids: CASRRVTDTQYF. Here the CDR3 DNA reads TGTGCCAGCAGGAGGGTAACAGATACGCAGTATTTT.

This clone was observed a single time. The V and J genes are TRBV6-4 and TRBJ1-1; maybe TRBD1 (6 bases). The germline CDR1 and CDR2 sequences are MRHNA and SNTAGT. V dropped 3 bases and J dropped 1 base, with 9 bases sitting between them. The CDR3 sequence is 14 residues long. CDR3 protein: CASSDPGENTEAFF. CDR3 DNA: TGTGCCAGCAGTGATCCAGGGGAGAACACTGAAGCTTTCTTT.

The CDR3 sequence is CASSLSGQPQHF. The CDR3 nucleotides are TGCGCCAGCAGCTTGTCAGGACAGCCCCAGCATTTT. This sequence joins TRBV5-1 and TRBJ1-5, with D uncertain. Germline assignment: CDR1 SGHRS and CDR2 YFSETQ. Trimming left V 1 base short and J 7 bases short, with 6 bases between. The CDR3 extends over 12 amino acids.

This clone was counted between two and nine times. The V call is TRBV7-9, the J call TRBJ2-1; perhaps TRBD2 as D (6 bases). V gave up 5 bases and J gave up 7 bases, with 21 bases separating them. CDR1 and CDR2 (germline): SEHNR, FQNEAQ (reference sequence). This CDR3 has 16 residues. Written as DNA, the CDR3 is TGTGCCAGCAGCCCCGTGCCGGGGGAGAAAGGGAATGAGCAGTTCTTC. Protein product: CASSPVPGEKGNEQFF.

The V call is TRBV19, the J call TRBJ2-3, with TRBD1 matching 8 bases. This CDR3 contains 16 residues. Trimming cost V 4 bases and J 0 bases; bases outside gene matches: 6. Germline CDR1 reads LNHDA; CDR2 reads SQIVND (reference sequence). The CDR3 DNA follows: TGTGCCAGTAGTACGGACAGGGCTACTAGCACAGATACGCAGTATTTT. Translation: CASSTDRATSTDTQYF.

The chain carries TRBV5-4 and TRBJ1-3, with 7 bases identical to TRBD1. This CDR3 is built from 16 residues. Germline V gene sequence: CDR1 SGHNT, CDR2 YYREEE (reference sequence). J was trimmed by 0 bases and V by 4 bases; bases with no gene match: 7. As DNA, the CDR3 is TGTGCCAGCAGCCCAGGACAGGTCCTCTCTGGAAACACCATATATTTT. Translation: CASSPGQVLSGNTIYF.

CDR3 protein: CASSLASGVINYGYTF. The CDR3 DNA sequence: TGCGCCAGCAGCTTGGCGTCCGGGGTGATAAACTATGGCTACACCTTC. The genes are TRBV5-1 and TRBJ1-2; the D is unclear. Trimming left V 0 bases short and J 2 bases short, with 14 bases between. Per germline, CDR1 SGHRS and CDR2 YFSETQ. This CDR3 has 16 residues.

Only one count was recorded for this clone. This chain connects TRBV13 to TRBJ2-6; unclear D gene. V was cut by 6 bases and J by 0 bases, with 6 bases left in between. CDR1 and CDR2 from the germline V gene are PRHDT and FYEKMQ (reference sequence). The CDR3 is 14 amino acids. The CDR3 region is CASRRFSGANVLTF. As DNA, the CDR3 is TGTGCCAGCAGGAGGTTCTCTGGGGCCAACGTCCTGACTTTC.

V is TRBV6-4 and J is TRBJ1-5; D possibly corresponds to TRBD1 (5 bases). The V end was cut by 9 bases, the J end by 3 bases, with 21 bases between. In germline, CDR1 is MRHNA, CDR2 SNTAGT. The CDR3 is made up of 16 amino acids. The CDR3: CASPLQGTPSNQPQHF. CDR3 in DNA: TGTGCCAGTCCACTGCAGGGAACGCCCTCCAATCAGCCCCAGCATTTT.

The chain carries TRBV7-3 and TRBJ1-5, with D possibly TRBD1 on 6 matching bases. In germline, CDR1 is SGHTA, CDR2 FQGTGA. This CDR3 is built from 17 residues. Trimming shortened V by 10 bases and J by 4 bases, and 26 bases separated the two germline ends. The CDR3 DNA reads as TGTGCCAACTCGTATCTGACAGGTTTAATCGGGAATCAGCCCCAGCATTTT. This translates into CANSYLTGLIGNQPQHF. The full variable domain, completed using reference TRBV7-3 and TRBJ1-5, is GAGVSQTPSNKVTEKGKYVELRCDPISGHTALYWYRQSLGQGPEFLIYFQGTGAADDSGLPNDRFFAVRPEGSVSTLKIQRTERGDSAVYLCANSYLTGLIGNQPQHFGDGTRLSIL.

This clone was seen once. J is TRBJ1-1 and V is TRBV27; D is perhaps TRBD1 (6 bases). The germline gives CDR1 MNHEY, CDR2 SMNVEV (reference sequence). The CDR3 sequence is 13 residues long. V was shortened by 4 bases and J by 1 base, with 7 bases between the two germline ends. The CDR3 region is CASSSQGNTEAFF. The DNA of the CDR3 is TGTGCCAGCAGTTCACAGGGGAACACTGAAGCTTTCTTT.